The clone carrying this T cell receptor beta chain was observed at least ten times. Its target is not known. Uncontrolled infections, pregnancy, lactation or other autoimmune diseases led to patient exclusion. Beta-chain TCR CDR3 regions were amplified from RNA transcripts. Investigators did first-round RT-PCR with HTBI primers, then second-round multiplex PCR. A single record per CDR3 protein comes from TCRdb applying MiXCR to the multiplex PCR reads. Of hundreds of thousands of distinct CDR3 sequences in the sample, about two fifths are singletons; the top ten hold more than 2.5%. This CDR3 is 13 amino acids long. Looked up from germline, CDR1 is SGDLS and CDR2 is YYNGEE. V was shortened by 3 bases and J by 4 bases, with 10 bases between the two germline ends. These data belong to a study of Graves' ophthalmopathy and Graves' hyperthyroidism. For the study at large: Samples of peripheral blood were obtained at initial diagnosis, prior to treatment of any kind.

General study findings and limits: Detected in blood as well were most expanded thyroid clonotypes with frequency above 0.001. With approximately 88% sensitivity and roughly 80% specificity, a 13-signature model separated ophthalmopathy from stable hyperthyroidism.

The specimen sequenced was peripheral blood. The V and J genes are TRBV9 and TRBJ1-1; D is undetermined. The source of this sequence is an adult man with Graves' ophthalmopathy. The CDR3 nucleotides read TGTGCCAGCAGCGACGTGCCCGGCACTGAAGCTTTCTTT. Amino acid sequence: CASSDVPGTEAFF.